The 23 T cell receptor beta chains reported below all come from one sample, sequenced in a study of CD8 T cells in ankylosing spondylitis (dated by TCRdb to 2017 to 2019). The library was obtained by 5' RACE. The listed sequencing device is Illumina HiSeq 2500. TCRdb cleaned the public reads at Q25 with fastp, built clones with MiXCR and kept in-frame beta chains. A single entry per CDR3 protein holds the most common genes and DNA from its merged rows. The sample contains about 36,000 distinct CDR3 sequences, about 6% of them found a single time. The ten largest account for roughly 12% of the sample. Sequenced: blood, either unsorted or a sorted T cell fraction (not recorded which). Every receptor here comes from a male donor with ankylosing spondylitis or in good health (not recorded which).

The table lists this clonotype with many counts. The rearrangement joins TRBV3-1 to TRBJ2-7, with TRBD2 matching over 9 bases. The ends lost 4 bases at V and 6 bases at J; junction bases unmatched: 10. The CDR3 runs to 15 residues. CDR1 is LGHDT and CDR2 is YNNKEL in the germline V gene (reference sequence). CDR3: CASSPLRGGRFEQYF. The CDR3 DNA follows: TGTGCCAGCAGCCCCCTGCGGGGGGGCCGTTTCGAGCAGTACTTC.

This clonotype was observed many times. The CDR3 region has the DNA TGTGCCAGCAGCTCGCCGGGACAGGGGGTCGAGCAGTACTTC. It specifies CASSSPGQGVEQYF. This sequence joins TRBV12-3 or TRBV12-4 and TRBJ2-7; TRBD1 matches at 11 bases. This CDR3 spans 14 amino acids. Germline trimming cut 6 bases from V and 6 bases from J; bases unmatched to any gene: 7.

At least ten counts were recorded for this clonotype. The chain combines TRBV2 with TRBJ2-5; weak D call: TRBD2 (5 bases). Germline CDR1 is SNHLY and CDR2 is FYNNEI. V dropped 4 bases and J dropped 5 bases, with 17 bases sitting between them. There are 15 residues in the CDR3. The CDR3 coding sequence is TGTGCCAGCAGTGGGTGGACTGCGGTTGGTGAGACCCAGTACTTC. This codes for CASSGWTAVGETQYF. The whole variable domain, remainder taken from reference TRBV2 and TRBJ2-5, is EPEVTQTPSHQVTQMGQEVILRCVPISNHLYFYWYRQILGQKVEFLVSFYNNEISEKSEIFDDQFSVERPDGSNFTLKIRSTKLEDSAMYFCASSGWTAVGETQYFGPGTRLLVL.

This clonotype was detected ten times or more. The chain carries TRBV6-4 and TRBJ2-3, with 10 bases matching TRBD2. This CDR3 contains 16 residues. V dropped 0 bases and J dropped 3; count of bases not matched to a gene: 3. Per the germline V gene, CDR1 is MRHNA and CDR2 is SNTAGT. In DNA, the CDR3 is TGTGCCAGCAGTGACTCAGCGGGGGGGCCGACAGATACGCAGTATTTT. Amino acids: CASSDSAGGPTDTQYF.

The genes are TRBV30 and TRBJ1-4; D remains ambiguous. This CDR3 is 12 amino acids long. V lost 0 bases, J lost 12 bases, and 11 bases lay in between. The germline gives CDR1 GTSNPN, CDR2 SVGIG (reference sequence). Here the CDR3 DNA reads TGTGCCTGGAGTGTGAATGGGCGTGAACTGTTTTTT. The encoded protein is CAWSVNGRELFF.

This clonotype was seen ten or more times. This chain connects TRBV7-2 to TRBJ2-3; 9 bases match TRBD2. The germline CDR1 and CDR2 sequences are SGHTA and FQGNSA. V shed 3 bases, J shed 4 bases, and the junction held 8 bases outside the gene matches. The CDR3 runs 16 residues. CDR3: CASSFLSGGRADTQYF. CDR3 bases: TGTGCCAGCAGCTTCCTTAGCGGGGGTAGAGCAGATACGCAGTATTTT.

The sample holds many counts of this clonotype. This chain links TRBV19 with TRBJ2-7, with D perhaps matching TRBD2 (6 bases). Trimming stripped 5 bases from V and 0 bases from J, with 11 bases between. The germline V gene has CDR1 LNHDA and CDR2 SQIVND (reference sequence). The CDR3 is 14 residues long. The CDR3 protein is CASSLTGVSYEQYF. The CDR3 DNA follows: TGTGCCAGTAGTCTAACGGGGGTCTCCTACGAGCAGTACTTC.

This clonotype was counted at least ten times. The chain has TRBV6-4 and TRBJ2-6, with D unresolved. Deletions cut 0 bases from V and 0 bases from J, with 3 bases between. The CDR3 totals 15 residues. The germline gives CDR1 MRHNA, CDR2 SNTAGT. CDR3 bases: TGTGCCAGCAGTGACTCTGGCTCTGGGGCCAACGTCCTGACTTTC. This encodes CASSDSGSGANVLTF.

This clonotype came up many times. The chain employs TRBV6-2 or TRBV6-3 and TRBJ2-3, with TRBD2 as a possible D gene (6 bases). CDR3 length: 14 residues. Germline V lookup: CDR1 MNHEY, CDR2 SVGEGT. Trimming shortened V by 2 bases and J by 6 bases, and 12 bases separated the two germline ends. The CDR3 coding sequence is TGTGCCAGCAGTTACGCTAGCGAGGCGGATACGCAGTATTTT. Amino acids: CASSYASEADTQYF.

This clonotype has at least ten counts. In DNA, the CDR3 is TGTGCCAGCGGGGGGAATCGCTACGAGCAGTACTTC. Translation: CASGGNRYEQYF. This rearrangement joins TRBV27 to TRBJ2-7; D perhaps matches TRBD2 (6 bases). The CDR3 covers 12 residues. Trimming removed 8 bases from V and 3 bases from J, with 11 bases in between. CDR1 is MNHEY and CDR2 is SMNVEV in the germline V gene (reference sequence).

Many counts were recorded for this clonotype. The chain recombines TRBV9 with TRBJ1-1; possible D gene TRBD1, 6 bases. Germline CDR1 reads SGDLS; CDR2 reads YYNGEE. The V gene lost 5 bases and the J gene lost 4 bases, with 12 bases spanning the gap. This CDR3 contains 13 residues. The CDR3 DNA follows: TGTGCCAGCAGTCAGGGGTCGGGCACTGAAGCTTTCTTT. Its protein product is CASSQGSGTEAFF. Full variable domain (outside the CDR3, taken from reference TRBV9 and TRBJ1-1): DSGVTQTPKHLITATGQRVTLRCSPRSGDLSVYWYQQSLDQGLQFLIQYYNGEERAKGNILERFSAQQFPDLHSELNLSSLELGDSALYFCASSQGSGTEAFFGQGTRLTVV.

In its sample, this clonotype was seen many times. The genes are TRBV5-1 and TRBJ2-3; maybe TRBD1 (5 bases). This CDR3 comprises 15 residues. V lost 2 bases, J lost 0 bases, and 10 bases lay in between. Per the germline V gene, CDR1 is SGHRS and CDR2 is YFSETQ. This CDR3 reads CASSFTGRSTDTQYF. DNA of the CDR3: TGCGCCAGCAGCTTTACAGGTCGTAGCACAGATACGCAGTATTTT. Full variable domain (missing parts from reference TRBV5-1 and TRBJ2-3): KAGVTQTPRYLIKTRGQQVTLSCSPISGHRSVSWYQQTPGQGLQFLFEYFSETQRNKGNFPGRFSGRQFSNSRSEMNVSTLELGDSALYLCASSFTGRSTDTQYFGPGTRLTVL.

This clonotype was observed many times. The chain uses TRBV10-3 and TRBJ1-5; weak D call: TRBD1 (6 bases). This CDR3 has 15 residues. CDR1 and CDR2 from the germline V gene are ENHRY and SYGVKD. V lost 2 bases, J lost 3 bases, and 11 bases lay in between. As DNA, the CDR3 is TGTGCCATCAGTGAGACATCAGGGGACAATCAGCCCCAGCATTTT. Protein product: CAISETSGDNQPQHF.

This clonotype showed up many times. The chain is built from TRBV28 and TRBJ2-1; 10 bases fit TRBD2. Trimming took 4 bases from V and 5 from J; bases not matched to a gene: 8. Germline lookup yields CDR1 MDHEN and CDR2 SYDVKM. The length of the CDR3 is 16 residues. The CDR3, as DNA: TGTGCCAGCAGTTCGCCCGGGACTAGCGCCCACAATGAGCAGTTCTTC. This encodes CASSSPGTSAHNEQFF.

This clonotype occurred many times. The rearrangement uses TRBV24-1 and TRBJ2-5; D gene unclear. Trimming took 7 bases from V and 7 from J, leaving 15 bases between them. Per germline, CDR1 KGHDR and CDR2 SFDVKD. This CDR3 region has 13 residues. The CDR3 spells CATSIPGDGTQYF. The CDR3 bases are TGTGCCACCAGCATCCCCGGAGACGGGACCCAGTACTTC.

This clonotype was observed many times. The rearrangement links TRBV14 to TRBJ1-1; D call uncertain. Germline V gene sequence: CDR1 SGHDN, CDR2 FVKESK. The V and J ends lost 6 bases and 6 bases respectively, with 17 bases between them. The CDR3 contains 14 residues. CDR3 sequence (DNA): TGTGCCAGCAGGGTGGACGGTACTAGGGCTGAAGCTTTCTTT. Protein product: CASRVDGTRAEAFF.

This clonotype was counted ten times or more. V usage is TRBV28 and J usage is TRBJ2-1; tentatively, D is TRBD1 or TRBD2 (5 bases each). CDR3 length equals 11 residues. Germline V gene sequence: CDR1 MDHEN, CDR2 SYDVKM. The V end was cut by 5 bases, the J end by 14 bases, with 13 bases between. CDR3 coding DNA: TGTGCCAGCAGTGGGGGTGATAGGGAGTTCTTC. Protein: CASSGGDREFF.

This clonotype was observed at least ten times. The chain is built from TRBV20-1 and TRBJ2-7; the match to TRBD2 covers 8 bases. J was trimmed by 6 bases and V by 4 bases; bases with no gene match: 11. Germline CDR1 and CDR2: DFQATT and SNEGSKA (reference sequence). The CDR3 is made up of 14 amino acids. The CDR3 spells CSATSGRDVGEQYF. As DNA, the CDR3 is TGCAGTGCTACGAGCGGGAGAGACGTCGGCGAGCAGTACTTC.

This clonotype was seen at least ten times. V usage is TRBV4-3 and J usage is TRBJ1-1, with D uncertain. This CDR3 spans 15 amino acids. V lost 1 base, J lost 2 bases, and 11 bases lay in between. CDR1 and CDR2 from the germline V gene are LGHNA and YSLEER. The CDR3 region is CASSQAILSNTEAFF. CDR3 DNA sequence: TGCGCCAGCAGCCAAGCGATTCTCAGCAACACTGAAGCTTTCTTT.

This clonotype was found many times. This rearrangement joins TRBV6-1 to TRBJ1-5, with 7 bases that match TRBD1. CDR1 is MNHNS, CDR2 SASEGT, per germline. V shed 5 bases, J shed 7 bases, and the junction held 14 bases outside the gene matches. CDR3 size: 16 residues. The CDR3 sequence is CASSRGGTAVSQPQHF. CDR3 bases: TGTGCCAGCAGTCGAGGCGGGACAGCGGTCAGCCAGCCCCAGCATTTT.

This clonotype was counted many times. This rearrangement joins TRBV5-1 to TRBJ1-2; D gene uncertain. Germline V CDR1 and CDR2: SGHRS, YFSETQ. V was cut by 4 bases and J by 4 bases, with 11 bases left in between. The CDR3 length is 13 residues. CDR3 nucleotide sequence: TGCGCCAGCAGCCTCACAGCGGCCTATGGCTACACCTTC. This translates into CASSLTAAYGYTF.

This clonotype was found many times. The J gene is TRBJ2-1, the V gene TRBV12-3 or TRBV12-4; 7 bases are a match to TRBD1. The CDR3 loop spans 14 amino acids. V lost 5 bases and J lost 6; bases outside the gene matches: 7. The CDR3 nucleotides read TGTGCCAGCAGTCCGACAGGGAACGGCAATGAGCAGTTCTTC. This gives the protein CASSPTGNGNEQFF.

About this clonotype: A much larger clone differs from this one at a single base, so this may be a read error. The chain joins TRBV7-8 to TRBJ2-1; D is unclear. Germline-derived CDR1 and CDR2 are SGHVS and FQNEAQ. This CDR3 comprises 12 residues. CDR3 in amino acids: CASSLPTAPLLF. CDR3 sequence (DNA): TGTGCCAGCAGCCTGCCGACTGCCCCCTTGCTCTTC.